Listed below are T cell receptor beta chains from one sample, sequenced in a study of cytomegalovirus exposure and HLA in healthy donors. Sequencing was performed with immunoSEQ multiplex PCR; in TCRdb, only in-frame clones are kept and a portion is missing. The sample lists roughly 130,000 clones; about four fifths were seen once. Material for sequencing was PBMCs. The receptors stem from a human donor in good health. Each CDR3 is given with its conserved first and last residue. The D gene is left open where the match is weak. Part of the rows lack a size; the others show once, few, many or a class for expanded clones.

v_gene	j_gene	d_gene	abundance	CDR3nt	CDR3aa
TRBV7-9	TRBJ1-1	.	few	TGTGCCAGCAGCTTGGACAGAGAAGCTTTCTTT	CASSLDREAFF
TRBV7-9	TRBJ2-7	TRBD1	.	TGTGCCAGCAGCGCGACAGGGGGGTTATACGAGCAGTACTTC	CASSATGGLYEQYF
TRBV5-4	TRBJ2-1	TRBD1	.	TGTGCCTCCTCACCACAGGGGGCGTCATACAATGAGCAGTTCTTC	CASSPQGASYNEQFF
TRBV27	TRBJ1-2	.	.	TGTGCCAGCAGTTTAACGGGAGGAGGACGAGGCTACACCTTC	CASSLTGGGRGYTF
TRBV9	TRBJ2-3	TRBD2	.	TGTGCCAGCAGCGTAGCCCCTGAACTAGCGGGAAACACAGATACGCAGTATTTT	CASSVAPELAGNTDTQYF
TRBV18	TRBJ1-5	.	once	TGTGCCAGCTCACCCACAGGGTTGGGAGGGCAGCCCCAGCATTTT	CASSPTGLGGQPQHF
TRBV7-9	TRBJ1-5	.	.	TGTTCCAGCAGCTCCGTAAATCAGCCCCAGCATTTT	CSSSSVNQPQHF
TRBV15	TRBJ1-4	.	few	TGTGCCACTGCGACCCTTGGGGCACAACTGTTTTTT	CATATLGAQLFF
TRBV2	TRBJ1-4	.	few	TGTGCCAGCAGTCGTCTTCAAGCGGCTAATGAAAAACTGTTTTTT	CASSRLQAANEKLFF
TRBV7-9	TRBJ2-7	.	.	TGTGCCAGCAGCTCCCGACGGACACAAACCTACGAGCAGTACTTC	CASSSRRTQTYEQYF
TRBV6-5	TRBJ1-1	TRBD1	few	TGTGCCAGCAGACGGACAGGGAGTGAAGCTTTCTTT	CASRRTGSEAFF
TRBV7-9	TRBJ1-2	.	.	TGTTCCAGCAGCCGGGAGGGCTTTTATGGCTACACCTTC	CSSSREGFYGYTF
TRBV19	TRBJ1-5	.	medium-sized	TGTGCCAGTAATACCCGGGGGTACAATCAGCCCCAGCATTTT	CASNTRGYNQPQHF
TRBV14	TRBJ2-3	TRBD1	.	TGTGCCAGCAGCCTTACAGGGGGCTCGACAGATACGCAGTATTTT	CASSLTGGSTDTQYF
TRBV6-1	TRBJ1-1	.	.	TGTGCCAGCAGTGAAGGTATAGCATTACCTTTGAACACTGAAGCTTTCTTT	CASSEGIALPLNTEAFF
TRBV4-2	TRBJ2-2	TRBD2	.	TGTGCCAGCAGCCAAGCGAGAGCTAGCGGGGGGGCTTCCGGGGAGCTGTTTTTT	CASSQARASGGASGELFF
TRBV15	TRBJ2-5	TRBD1	.	TGTGCCACCAGCAGAGGGCCGGGACAGGGGGAGACCCAGTACTTC	CATSRGPGQGETQYF